This TCR beta chain appears in the sequencing data of a study of CXCR3-negative and CXCR3-positive naive CD8 T cells. In regard to this clonotype: Its matching antigen is unknown.

Germline V gene data show CDR1 as SGHDN and CDR2 as FVKESK. The length of the CDR3 is 14 residues. 5' RACE that incorporated UMI labels was used to prepare the TRB cDNA libraries. TCRdb re-called the 5' RACE reads and catalogs CDR3 proteins one per entry, DNA excluded. In all, the sample yields 150,000 to 170,000 distinct CDR3 sequences. Study findings and constraints: CXCR3-positive naive cells had TRB CDR3s that were more hydrophobic than CXCR3-negative naive cells had.

The chain recombines TRBV14 with TRBJ2-1. The sequencing sample was made of naive CXCR3+ CD8+ T cells from blood. Subset described: CD45RO-CCR7+CD27+CD95- naive CD8+ T cells expressing CXCR3 (TNR3+). The TCR sequence derives from a human donor in good health. Some clones in this sample may be carry-over from other donors' samples. The chain's CDR3 is CASNLASSYNEQFF.